Listed here is a single TCR beta chain. Its antigen is still unknown. The sample belongs to a study of blood T cells in healthy people across ages. Primed by a sample-barcoded 5' primer and a J-beta primer mix, a second PCR proceeded for 7 to 11 cycles. A tag from a template-switch adaptor with 12 random nucleotides marked each cDNA molecule. Using its own MiXCR run on the 5' RACE reads, TCRdb lists one record per CDR3 protein. The data contain around 520,000 distinct CDR3 sequences, 25% to 35% of them singletons. The CDR3 has 17 residues. The V segment lost 4 bases and the J segment 1 base; nucleotides outside the gene matches: 8. Germline loops: CDR1 MGHDK, CDR2 SYGVNS. Overall study findings and caveats: Roughly linearly, TCR beta diversity per million T cells fell as age increased.

The sample was also linked to a second study, of T cells of mothers and their children.

This TCR was recovered from a boy younger than 10 in good health. Source material: blood. The V and J genes are TRBV25-1 and TRBJ2-3; 10 bases align to TRBD2. CDR3 sequence: CASSGKSGTSGTDTQYF. The DNA of the CDR3 is TGTGCCAGCAGTGGAAAATCCGGGACTAGCGGCACAGATACGCAGTATTTT.